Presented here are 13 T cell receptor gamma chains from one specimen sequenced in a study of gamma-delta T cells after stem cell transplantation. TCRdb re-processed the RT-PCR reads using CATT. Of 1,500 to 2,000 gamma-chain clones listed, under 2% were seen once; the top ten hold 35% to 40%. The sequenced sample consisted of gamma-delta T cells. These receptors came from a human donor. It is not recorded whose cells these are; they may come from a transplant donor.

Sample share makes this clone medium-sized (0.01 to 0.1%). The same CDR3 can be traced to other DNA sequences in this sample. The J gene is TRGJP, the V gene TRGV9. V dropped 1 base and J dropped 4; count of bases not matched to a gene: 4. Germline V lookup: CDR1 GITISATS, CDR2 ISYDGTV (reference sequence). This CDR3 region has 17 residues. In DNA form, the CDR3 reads TGTGCCTTGTGGGAGGTCTTACAAGAGTTGGGCAAAAAAATCAAGGTATTT. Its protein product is CALWEVLQELGKKIKVF.

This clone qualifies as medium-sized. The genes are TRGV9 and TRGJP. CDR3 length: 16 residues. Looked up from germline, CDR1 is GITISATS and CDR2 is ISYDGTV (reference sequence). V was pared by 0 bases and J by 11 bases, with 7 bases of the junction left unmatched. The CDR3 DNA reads TGTGCCTTGTGGGAGGTGAATGGGATGGGCAAAAAAATCAAGGTATTT. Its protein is CALWEVNGMGKKIKVF.

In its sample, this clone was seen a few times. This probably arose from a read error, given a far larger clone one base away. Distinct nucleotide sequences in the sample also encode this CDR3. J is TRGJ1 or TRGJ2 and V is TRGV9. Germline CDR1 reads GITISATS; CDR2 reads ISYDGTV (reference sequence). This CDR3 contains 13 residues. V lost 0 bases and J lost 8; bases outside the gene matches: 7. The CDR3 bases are TGTGCCTTGTGGGAGGTGCCGCAGAATAAGAAACTCTTT. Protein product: CALWEVPQNKKLF.

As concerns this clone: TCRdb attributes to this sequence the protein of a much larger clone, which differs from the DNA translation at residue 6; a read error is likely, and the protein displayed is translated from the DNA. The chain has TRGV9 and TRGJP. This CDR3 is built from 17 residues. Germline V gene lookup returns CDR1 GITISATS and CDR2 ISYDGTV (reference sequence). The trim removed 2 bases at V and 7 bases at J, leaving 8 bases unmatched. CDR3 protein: CALWEELGELGKKIKVF. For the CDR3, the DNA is TGTGCCTTGTGGGAGGAGCTGGGGGAGTTGGGCAAAAAAATCAAGGTATTT.

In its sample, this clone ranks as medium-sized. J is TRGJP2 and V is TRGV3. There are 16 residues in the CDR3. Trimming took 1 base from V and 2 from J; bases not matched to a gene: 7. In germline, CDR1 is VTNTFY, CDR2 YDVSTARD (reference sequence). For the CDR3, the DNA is TGTGCCACCTGGGACAGCTTGATGAGTAGTGATTGGATCAAGACGTTT. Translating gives CATWDSLMSSDWIKTF.

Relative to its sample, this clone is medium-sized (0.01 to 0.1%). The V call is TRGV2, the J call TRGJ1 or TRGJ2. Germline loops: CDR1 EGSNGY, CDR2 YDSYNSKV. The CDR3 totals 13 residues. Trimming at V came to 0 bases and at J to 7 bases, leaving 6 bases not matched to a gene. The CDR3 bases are TGTGCCACCTGGGACGGGCCCCCGTATAAGAAACTCTTT. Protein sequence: CATWDGPPYKKLF.

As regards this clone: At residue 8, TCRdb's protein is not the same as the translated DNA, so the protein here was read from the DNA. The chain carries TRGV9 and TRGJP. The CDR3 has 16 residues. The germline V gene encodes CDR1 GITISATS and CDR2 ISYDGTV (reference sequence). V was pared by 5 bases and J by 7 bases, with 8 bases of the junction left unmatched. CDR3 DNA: TGTGCCTTGTGGGCCCCAGGGGAGTTGGGCAAAAAAATCAAGGTATTT. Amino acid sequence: CALWAPGELGKKIKVF.

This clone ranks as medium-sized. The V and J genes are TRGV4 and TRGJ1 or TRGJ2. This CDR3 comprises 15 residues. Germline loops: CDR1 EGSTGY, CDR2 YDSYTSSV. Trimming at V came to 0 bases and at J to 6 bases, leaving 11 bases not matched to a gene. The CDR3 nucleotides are TGTGCCACCTGGGATGGGCGGTTATTGGGTTATAAGAAACTCTTT. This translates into CATWDGRLLGYKKLF.

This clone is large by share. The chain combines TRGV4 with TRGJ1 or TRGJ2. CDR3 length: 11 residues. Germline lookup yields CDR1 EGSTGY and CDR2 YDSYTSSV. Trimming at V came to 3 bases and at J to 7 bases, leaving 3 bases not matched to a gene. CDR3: CATWDRYKKLF. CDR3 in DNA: TGTGCCACCTGGGATCGATATAAGAAACTCTTT.

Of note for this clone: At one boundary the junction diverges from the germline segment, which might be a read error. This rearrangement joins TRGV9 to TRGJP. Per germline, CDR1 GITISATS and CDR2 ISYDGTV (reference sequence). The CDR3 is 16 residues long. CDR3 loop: CALWVNRESGKKIKVF. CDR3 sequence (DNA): TGTGCCTTGTGGGTAAACCGGGAGTCGGGCAAAAAAATCAAGGTATTT.

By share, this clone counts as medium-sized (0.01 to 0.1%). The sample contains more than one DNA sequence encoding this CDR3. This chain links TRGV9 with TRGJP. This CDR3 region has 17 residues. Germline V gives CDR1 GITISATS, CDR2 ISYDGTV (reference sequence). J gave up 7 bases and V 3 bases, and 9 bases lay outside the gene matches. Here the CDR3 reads CALWEPTGELGKKIKVF. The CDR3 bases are TGTGCCTTGTGGGAGCCCACTGGCGAGTTGGGCAAAAAAATCAAGGTATTT.

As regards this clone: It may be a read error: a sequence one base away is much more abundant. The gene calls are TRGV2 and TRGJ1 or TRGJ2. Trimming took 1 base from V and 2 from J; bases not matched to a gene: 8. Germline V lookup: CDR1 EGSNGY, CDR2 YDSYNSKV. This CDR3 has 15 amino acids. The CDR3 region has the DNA TGTGCCACCTGGGACGGCTTTCCCGATTATTATAAGAAACTCTTT. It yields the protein CATWDGFPDYYKKLF.

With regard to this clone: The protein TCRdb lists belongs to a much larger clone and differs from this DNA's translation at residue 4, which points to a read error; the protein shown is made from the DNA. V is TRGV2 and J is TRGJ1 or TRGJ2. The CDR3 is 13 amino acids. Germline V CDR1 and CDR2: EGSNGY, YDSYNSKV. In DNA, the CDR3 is TGTGCCACCAGGGACGGGAATTATTATAAGAAACTCTTT. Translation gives CATRDGNYYKKLF.